The 28 T cell receptor beta chains given below trace back to one sample, sequenced in a study of T-cell reconstitution after alpha-beta-depleted transplantation in children. Construction of the TCRbeta library involved unique molecular identifiers. TCRdb reprocessed the PCR reads with MiXCR, giving one entry per CDR3 protein. The profile shows over 150,000 distinct CDR3 sequences, about 6.6% of them singletons. The sequenced sample was PBMCs, obtained before TCRalphabeta/CD19-depleted stem cell transplant. These receptor sequences come from a boy aged 2 to 9 with acute lymphoblastic leukemia, due to receive a stem cell transplant.

This clonotype was seen repeatedly, ten times or more. The genes are TRBV11-2 and TRBJ2-1, with 8 bases fitting TRBD2. The CDR3 sequence is 16 residues long. CDR1 is SGHAT, CDR2 FQNNGV, per germline. The J segment lost 4 bases and the V segment lost 1 base, leaving 6 bases of the junction unmatched. The CDR3 spells CASSLGAGGPYNEQFF. Written as DNA, the CDR3 is TGTGCCAGCAGCTTAGGCGCGGGAGGACCATACAATGAGCAGTTCTTC.

This chain uses TRBV7-8 with TRBJ1-6, with TRBD1 matching over 8 bases. Germline V CDR1 and CDR2: SGHVS, FQNEAQ. This CDR3 is built from 17 residues. Trimming at V came to 5 bases and at J to 6 bases, leaving 12 bases not matched to a gene. This CDR3 reads CASSIQTGARINSPLHF. The CDR3, as DNA: TGTGCCAGCAGCATCCAGACAGGGGCCAGGATTAATTCACCCCTCCACTTT.

This chain connects TRBV10-3 to TRBJ2-7; 7 bases line up with TRBD1. Germline CDR1 and CDR2: ENHRY and SYGVKD. There are 14 residues in the CDR3. V lost 3 bases and J lost 3; bases outside the gene matches: 5. The CDR3 is CAISEYGQDYEQYF. CDR3 nucleotide sequence: TGTGCCATCAGTGAATATGGACAGGACTACGAGCAGTACTTC.

This chain connects TRBV6-1 to TRBJ1-3, with TRBD1 matching over 7 bases. Germline V gene lookup returns CDR1 MNHNS and CDR2 SASEGT. Trimming removed 6 bases from V and 2 bases from J; junction bases left unmatched: 10. The CDR3 runs 16 residues. As DNA, the CDR3 is TGTGCCAGCAGAGCACAGGGGAGCATAGCTGGAAACACCATATATTTT. Translating it yields CASRAQGSIAGNTIYF.

This clonotype was seen a few times. The chain uses TRBV20-1 and TRBJ2-7; D tentatively fits TRBD1 or TRBD2 (6 bases each). Germline CDR1 is DFQATT and CDR2 is SNEGSKA (reference sequence). The V end lost 3 bases, the J end lost 4 bases, and 22 bases lay between the germline ends. This CDR3 is built from 16 residues. CDR3 loop: CSASGRTVGSLYEQYF. CDR3 sequence (DNA): TGCAGTGCTAGTGGCAGGACAGTCGGGAGTCTATACGAGCAGTACTTC.

This clonotype was observed many times. The chain joins TRBV5-1 to TRBJ2-3; 7 positions match TRBD2. The CDR3 runs to 17 residues. The V gene's germline CDR1 is SGHRS and CDR2 YFSETQ. V shed 4 bases, J shed 2 bases, and the junction held 13 bases outside the gene matches. CDR3 nucleotide sequence: TGCGCCAGCAGCCCAACCCCGACTAGCCGAACCACAGATACGCAGTATTTT. It codes for CASSPTPTSRTTDTQYF.

This clonotype was seen at least ten times. The chain carries TRBV29-1 and TRBJ2-2; D not certain. CDR1 and CDR2 from the germline V gene are SQVTM and ANQGSEA. Between the trimmed V and J ends, which lost 3 bases and 2 bases, there was a span of 7 bases. This CDR3 spans 13 amino acids. The CDR3 loop is CSVEEFNTGELFF. Written as DNA, the CDR3 is TGCAGCGTTGAGGAGTTTAACACCGGGGAGCTGTTTTTT.

This clonotype was detected ten times or more. V gene TRBV5-1 combines with J gene TRBJ2-7; 9 bases are a match to TRBD2. The germline V gene has CDR1 SGHRS and CDR2 YFSETQ. Unmatched junction bases numbered 9, after V lost 5 bases and J lost 3 bases. The CDR3 spans 15 residues. CDR3 loop: CASRNSGGSYYEQYF. CDR3 in DNA: TGCGCCAGCAGGAATAGCGGGGGCTCATACTACGAGCAGTACTTC. Full variable domain (missing parts from reference TRBV5-1 and TRBJ2-7): KAGVTQTPRYLIKTRGQQVTLSCSPISGHRSVSWYQQTPGQGLQFLFEYFSETQRNKGNFPGRFSGRQFSNSRSEMNVSTLELGDSALYLCASRNSGGSYYEQYFGPGTRLTVT.

This clonotype was seen many times. The chain employs TRBV20-1 and TRBJ2-2; TRBD2 might be the D (5 bases). Germline V lookup: CDR1 DFQATT, CDR2 SNEGSKA (reference sequence). The CDR3 spans 14 residues. V was cut by 1 base and J by 2 bases, with 8 bases left in between. CDR3 in DNA: TGCAGTGCTAGAGCTCGGACTAACACCGGGGAGCTGTTTTTT. Translating gives CSARARTNTGELFF.

This clonotype was found many times. J is TRBJ2-1 and V is TRBV28; 7 bases map to TRBD1. J gave up 11 bases and V 2 bases, and 3 bases lay outside the gene matches. CDR1 is MDHEN, CDR2 SYDVKM, per germline. This CDR3 contains 12 residues. CDR3: CASSLKGAKQFF. CDR3 sequence (DNA): TGTGCCAGCAGTTTAAAGGGGGCTAAGCAGTTCTTC.

This clonotype was seen a handful of times. This chain connects TRBV24-1 to TRBJ1-6, with D uncertain. The length of the CDR3 is 14 residues. The V and J ends lost 8 bases and 3 bases respectively, with 10 bases between them. Germline CDR1 KGHDR, CDR2 SFDVKD. The CDR3 is CATTPGYYNSPLHF. CDR3 DNA sequence: TGTGCCACCACTCCAGGTTACTATAATTCACCCCTCCACTTT.

This clonotype was detected many times. The rearrangement links TRBV10-3 to TRBJ2-2, with D perhaps TRBD1 or TRBD2 (5 bases each). The CDR3 totals 15 residues. V shed 2 bases and J shed 6 bases, with 13 bases lying between them. Germline CDR1 ENHRY, CDR2 SYGVKD. The CDR3 nucleotides are TGTGCCATCAGTGAGCCGGGGCTCAACCCCGGGGAGCTGTTTTTT. Amino acid sequence: CAISEPGLNPGELFF.

This clonotype was counted a few times. The V call is TRBV28, the J call TRBJ1-5, with D possibly matching TRBD1 (6 bases). V dropped 5 bases and J dropped 3 bases, with 17 bases sitting between them. The germline V gene has CDR1 MDHEN and CDR2 SYDVKM. This CDR3 is 16 amino acids long. The CDR3 spells CASSPSRGPPNQPQHF. In DNA, the CDR3 is TGTGCCAGCAGTCCGTCCAGGGGACCCCCCAATCAGCCCCAGCATTTT.

This clonotype appeared many times. V gene TRBV28 combines with J gene TRBJ2-5; D may be TRBD1 (5 bases). CDR1 and CDR2 from the germline V gene are MDHEN and SYDVKM. V was shortened by 3 bases and J by 2 bases, with 10 bases between the two germline ends. This CDR3 comprises 14 residues. The CDR3 DNA sequence: TGTGCCAGCAGTTTCTCCCGGACACAAGAGACCCAGTACTTC. Translated, it gives CASSFSRTQETQYF.

This clonotype was observed many times. V usage is TRBV29-1 and J usage is TRBJ2-3, with 11 bases fitting TRBD2. J was trimmed by 1 base and V by 4 bases; bases with no gene match: 7. The length of the CDR3 is 16 residues. Germline V gives CDR1 SQVTM, CDR2 ANQGSEA. DNA for the CDR3: TGCAGCGTTGTGCCGACTAGCGGGGTACGCACAGATACGCAGTATTTT. Protein sequence: CSVVPTSGVRTDTQYF.

There are many counts of this clonotype. The chain combines TRBV29-1 with TRBJ2-5; a possible D gene is TRBD2 (5 bases). The germline V and J ends were trimmed by 4 bases and 2 bases, with 8 bases remaining between them. Germline V gene lookup returns CDR1 SQVTM and CDR2 ANQGSEA. CDR3 size: 12 residues. The DNA for the CDR3 is TGCAGCGTTGGTAGGACTCAAGAGACCCAGTACTTC. Translated, it gives CSVGRTQETQYF.

This clonotype has a count of ten or more. The rearrangement uses TRBV28 and TRBJ1-5; a weak D match, TRBD1 (5 bases). Trimming stripped 6 bases from V and 3 bases from J, with 24 bases between. Per the germline V gene, CDR1 is MDHEN and CDR2 is SYDVKM. This CDR3 is built from 18 residues. CDR3 in DNA: TGTGCCAGCAGCACCAATATCAGGGACGGACTGGCCAATCAGCCCCAGCATTTT. It is translated as CASSTNIRDGLANQPQHF.

In this sample, this clonotype turned up a few times. The chain links TRBV5-1 to TRBJ1-5; D might be TRBD1 (5 bases). Trimming stripped 1 base from V and 6 bases from J, with 11 bases between. Per germline, CDR1 SGHRS and CDR2 YFSETQ. The CDR3 spans 14 residues. This CDR3 reads CASSLMGGGQPQHF. The DNA of the CDR3 is TGCGCCAGCAGCTTGATGGGTGGGGGTCAGCCCCAGCATTTT.

The chain is built from TRBV3-1 and TRBJ2-7, with D possibly TRBD1 on 6 matching bases. Looked up from germline, CDR1 is LGHDT and CDR2 is YNNKEL (reference sequence). The CDR3 extends over 13 amino acids. Trimming removed 4 bases from V and 5 bases from J, with 12 bases in between. The CDR3 here is CASSPGQFDEQYF. DNA of the CDR3: TGTGCCAGCAGCCCTGGACAGTTCGACGAGCAGTACTTC.

This clonotype was observed many times. The chain links TRBV7-6 to TRBJ2-5; D is undetermined. V was pared by 5 bases and J by 5 bases, with 12 bases between. Germline V CDR1 and CDR2: SGHVS, FNYEAQ. This CDR3 is built from 13 residues. CDR3 bases: TGTGCCAGCAGCCCCCATCCGAGTGAGACCCAGTACTTC. This codes for CASSPHPSETQYF.

This rearrangement joins TRBV4-2 to TRBJ1-1; D unresolved. Germline-derived CDR1 and CDR2 are LGHNA and YNFKEQ. V gave up 2 bases and J gave up 0 bases, with 22 bases separating them. The CDR3 sequence is 19 residues long. Here the CDR3 DNA reads TGTGCCAGCAGCCAACGCGCCGCACACTTCGGTTACCTGAACACTGAAGCTTTCTTT. Encoded protein: CASSQRAAHFGYLNTEAFF.

This clonotype showed up just a few times. This chain connects TRBV7-2 to TRBJ2-4, with 8 bases that match TRBD1. The germline V gene has CDR1 SGHTA and CDR2 FQGNSA. After removal of 7 bases from V and 12 bases from J, the junction contained 14 bases not matched to a gene. The CDR3 is 14 amino acids. DNA of the CDR3: TGTGCCAGCAATATGGGCCGGGACAGGCAGACTCAGTACTTC. It translates to CASNMGRDRQTQYF.

The table lists this clonotype with many counts. V usage is TRBV29-1 and J usage is TRBJ1-2; 8 positions match TRBD1. The CDR3 contains 12 residues. J was trimmed by 8 bases and V by 6 bases; bases with no gene match: 8. The V gene's germline CDR1 is SQVTM and CDR2 ANQGSEA. CDR3 coding DNA: TGCAGCGTCGGGGAGGGACAGGCGGGCTACACCTTC. Protein product: CSVGEGQAGYTF.

This clonotype was seen at least ten times. The V and J genes are TRBV29-1 and TRBJ2-3; weak D call: TRBD2 (5 bases). Per the germline V gene, CDR1 is SQVTM and CDR2 is ANQGSEA. The CDR3 covers 15 residues. V lost 3 bases to trimming and J lost 0 bases, with 13 bases between them. The CDR3 DNA reads as TGCAGCGTTGATCCGACGGGGATGAGCACAGATACGCAGTATTTT. It specifies CSVDPTGMSTDTQYF.

This clonotype was observed many times. The chain combines TRBV20-1 with TRBJ2-7; D is uncertain. The CDR3 has 11 amino acids. Germline values: CDR1 DFQATT, CDR2 SNEGSKA (reference sequence). Trimming took off 6 bases at V and 2 bases at J, with 8 bases between the two ends. CDR3 sequence reads: CSASRTYEQYF. In DNA form, the CDR3 reads TGCAGTGCCTCCAGGACCTACGAGCAGTACTTC.

In its sample, this clonotype was seen many times. The rearrangement uses TRBV7-2 and TRBJ2-1, with 8 nucleotides matching TRBD2. CDR1 and CDR2 from the germline V gene are SGHTA and FQGNSA. CDR3 length: 15 amino acids. The V gene end was trimmed by 6 bases and the J gene end by 4 bases; junction bases not matched to a gene: 8. The DNA of the CDR3 is TGTGCCAGCAGGCCCTCCGCGGGGGGTTACAATGAGCAGTTCTTC. It codes for CASRPSAGGYNEQFF.

The chain recombines TRBV3-1 with TRBJ1-2; tentative D call: TRBD1 (5 bases). There are 15 residues in the CDR3. Germline V lookup: CDR1 LGHDT, CDR2 YNNKEL (reference sequence). Between the trimmed V and J ends, which lost 0 bases and 1 base, there was a span of 9 bases. CDR3 loop: CASSQDTGRNYGYTF. The CDR3 bases are TGTGCCAGCAGCCAAGACACGGGGCGTAACTATGGCTACACCTTC.

This clonotype was seen many times. The chain uses TRBV7-2 and TRBJ2-3, with 8 bases matching TRBD1. The V gene's germline CDR1 is SGHTA and CDR2 FQGNSA. The V gene end was trimmed by 5 bases and the J gene end by 4 bases; junction bases not matched to a gene: 11. The CDR3 runs to 16 residues. The CDR3 bases are TGTGCCAGCAGCCCAGGACAGGGTCGTCGGGCAGATACGCAGTATTTT. This sequence encodes CASSPGQGRRADTQYF.